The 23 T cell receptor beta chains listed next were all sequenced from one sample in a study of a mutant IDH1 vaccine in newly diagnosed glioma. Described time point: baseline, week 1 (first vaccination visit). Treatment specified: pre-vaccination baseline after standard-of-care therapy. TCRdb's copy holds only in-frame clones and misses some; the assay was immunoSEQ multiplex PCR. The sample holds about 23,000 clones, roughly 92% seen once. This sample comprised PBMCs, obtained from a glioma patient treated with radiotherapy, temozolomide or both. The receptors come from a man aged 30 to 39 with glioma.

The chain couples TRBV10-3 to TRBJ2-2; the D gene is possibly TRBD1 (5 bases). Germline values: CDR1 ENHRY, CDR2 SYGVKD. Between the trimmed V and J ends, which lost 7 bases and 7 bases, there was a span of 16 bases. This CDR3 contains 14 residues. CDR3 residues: CAIKGVDPNGELFF. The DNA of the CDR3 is TGTGCCATCAAAGGGGTCGATCCCAACGGGGAGCTGTTTTTT.

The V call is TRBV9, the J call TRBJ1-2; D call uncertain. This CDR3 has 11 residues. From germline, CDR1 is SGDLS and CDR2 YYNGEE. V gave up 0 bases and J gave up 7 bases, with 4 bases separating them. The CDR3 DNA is TGTGCCAGCAGCGTAGGGGTTGGCTACACCTTC. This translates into CASSVGVGYTF. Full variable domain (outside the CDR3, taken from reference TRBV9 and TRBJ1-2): DSGVTQTPKHLITATGQRVTLRCSPRSGDLSVYWYQQSLDQGLQFLIQYYNGEERAKGNILERFSAQQFPDLHSELNLSSLELGDSALYFCASSVGVGYTFGSGTRLTVV.

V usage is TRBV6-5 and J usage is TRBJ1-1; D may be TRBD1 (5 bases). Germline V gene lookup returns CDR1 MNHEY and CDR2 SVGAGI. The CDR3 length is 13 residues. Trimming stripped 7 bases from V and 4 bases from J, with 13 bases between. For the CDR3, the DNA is TGTGCCAGCAAAAAACCGGGGGGCACTGAAGCTTTCTTT. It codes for CASKKPGGTEAFF.

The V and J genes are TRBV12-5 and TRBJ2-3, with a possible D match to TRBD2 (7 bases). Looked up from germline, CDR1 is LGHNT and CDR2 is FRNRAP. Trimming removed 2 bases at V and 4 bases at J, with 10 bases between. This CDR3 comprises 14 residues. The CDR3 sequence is CASGLRGRADTQYF. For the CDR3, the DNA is TGTGCTAGTGGTTTGAGGGGGAGGGCAGATACGCAGTATTTT. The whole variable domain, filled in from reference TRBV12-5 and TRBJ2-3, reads DARVTQTPRHKVTEMGQEVTMRCQPILGHNTVFWYRQTMMQGLELLAYFRNRAPLDDSGMPKDRFSAEMPDATLATLKIQPSEPRDSAVYFCASGLRGRADTQYFGPGTRLTVL.

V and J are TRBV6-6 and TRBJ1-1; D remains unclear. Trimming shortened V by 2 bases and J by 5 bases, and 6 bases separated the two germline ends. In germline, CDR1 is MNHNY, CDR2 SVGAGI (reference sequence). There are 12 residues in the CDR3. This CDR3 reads CASSYGRTEAFF. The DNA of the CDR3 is TGTGCCAGCAGTTACGGACGGACTGAAGCTTTCTTT.

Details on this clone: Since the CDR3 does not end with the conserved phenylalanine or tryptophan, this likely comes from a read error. CDR3 in amino acids: CASSEGQGLGYTL. The CDR3 DNA reads TGTGCCAGCAGCGAGGGACAGGGGTTGGGCTACACCCTC. The V gene is TRBV5-4, the J gene TRBJ1-2; TRBD1 matches at 10 bases. Germline trimming cut 4 bases from V and 8 bases from J; bases unmatched to any gene: 5. This CDR3 spans 13 amino acids. Germline V gene lookup returns CDR1 SGHNT and CDR2 YYREEE (reference sequence).

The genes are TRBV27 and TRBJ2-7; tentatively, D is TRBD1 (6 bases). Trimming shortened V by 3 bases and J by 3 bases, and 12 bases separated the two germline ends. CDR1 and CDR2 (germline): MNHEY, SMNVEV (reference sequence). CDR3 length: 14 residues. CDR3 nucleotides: TGTGCCAGCAGTTTTGACAGGAGATACTACGAGCAGTACTTC. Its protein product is CASSFDRRYYEQYF.

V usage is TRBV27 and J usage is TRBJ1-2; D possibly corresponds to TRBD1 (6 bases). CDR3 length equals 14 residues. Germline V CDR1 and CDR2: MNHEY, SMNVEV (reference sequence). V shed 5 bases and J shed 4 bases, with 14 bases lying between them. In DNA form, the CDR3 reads TGTGCCAGCAGTCACCAGACAGGTTCCTATGGCTACACCTTC. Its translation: CASSHQTGSYGYTF.

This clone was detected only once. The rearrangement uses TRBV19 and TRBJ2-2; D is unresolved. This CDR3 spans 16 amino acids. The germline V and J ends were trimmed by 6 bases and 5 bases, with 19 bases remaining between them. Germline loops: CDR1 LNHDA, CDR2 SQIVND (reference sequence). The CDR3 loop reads CASRHPTGRRTGELFF. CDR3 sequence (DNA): TGTGCCAGTAGACATCCCACTGGGCGTCGGACCGGGGAGCTGTTTTTT.

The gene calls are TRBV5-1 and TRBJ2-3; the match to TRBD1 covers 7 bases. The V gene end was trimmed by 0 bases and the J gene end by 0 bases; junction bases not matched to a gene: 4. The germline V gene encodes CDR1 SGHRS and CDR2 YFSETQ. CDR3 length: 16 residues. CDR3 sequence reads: CASSLDRGTSTDTQYF. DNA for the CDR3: TGCGCCAGCAGCTTGGACAGGGGAACTAGCACAGATACGCAGTATTTT.

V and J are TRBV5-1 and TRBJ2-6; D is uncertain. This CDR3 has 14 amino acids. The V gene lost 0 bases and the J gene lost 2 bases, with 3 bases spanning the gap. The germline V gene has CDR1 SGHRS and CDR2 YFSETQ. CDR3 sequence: CASSLATGANVLTF. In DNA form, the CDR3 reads TGCGCCAGCAGCTTGGCCACTGGGGCCAACGTCCTGACTTTC.

The CDR3 nucleotides are TGTGCCAGCAGTTTTTCGACTCCAGTCTCCTACGAGCAGTACTTC. Translating it yields CASSFSTPVSYEQYF. The chain combines TRBV27 with TRBJ2-7; D is unresolved. The V end lost 3 bases, the J end lost 0 bases, and 12 bases lay between the germline ends. In germline, CDR1 is MNHEY, CDR2 SMNVEV (reference sequence). This CDR3 has 15 amino acids.

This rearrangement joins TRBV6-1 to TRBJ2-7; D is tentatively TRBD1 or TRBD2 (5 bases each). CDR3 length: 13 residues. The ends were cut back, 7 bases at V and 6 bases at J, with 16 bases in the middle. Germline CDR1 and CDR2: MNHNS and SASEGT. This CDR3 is CASIEGPRSEQYF. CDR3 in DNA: TGTGCCAGCATTGAGGGGCCCCGAAGCGAGCAGTACTTC.

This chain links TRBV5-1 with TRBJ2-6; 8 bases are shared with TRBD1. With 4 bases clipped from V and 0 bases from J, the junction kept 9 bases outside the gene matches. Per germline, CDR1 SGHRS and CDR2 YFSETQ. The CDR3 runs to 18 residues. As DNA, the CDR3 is TGCGCCAGCAGCCTTCCGACAGGGGCCTACTCTGGGGCCAACGTCCTGACTTTC. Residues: CASSLPTGAYSGANVLTF.

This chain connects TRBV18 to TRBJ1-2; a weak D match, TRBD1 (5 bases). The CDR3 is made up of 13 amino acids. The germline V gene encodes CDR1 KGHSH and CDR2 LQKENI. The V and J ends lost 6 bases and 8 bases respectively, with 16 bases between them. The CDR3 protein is CASSSEGALGYTF. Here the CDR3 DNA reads TGTGCCAGCTCGAGCGAAGGGGCGCTCGGCTACACCTTC.

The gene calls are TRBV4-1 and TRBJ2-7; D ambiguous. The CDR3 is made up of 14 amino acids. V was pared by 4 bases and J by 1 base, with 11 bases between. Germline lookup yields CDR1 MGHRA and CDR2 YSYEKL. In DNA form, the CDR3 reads TGCGCCAGCAGCCGCTTGGACCGTTCCTACGAGCAGTACTTC. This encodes CASSRLDRSYEQYF.

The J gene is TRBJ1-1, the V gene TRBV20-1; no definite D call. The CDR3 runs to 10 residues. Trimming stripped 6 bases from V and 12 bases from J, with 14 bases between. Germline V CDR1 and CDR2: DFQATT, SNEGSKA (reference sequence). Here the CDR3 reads CSAKDSWSFF. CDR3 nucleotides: TGCAGTGCGAAGGATTCGTGGTCTTTCTTT.

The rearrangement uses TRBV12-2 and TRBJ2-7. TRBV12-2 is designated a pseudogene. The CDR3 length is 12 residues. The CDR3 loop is CASRPDPHEQYF. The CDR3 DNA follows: TGTGCAAGTCGCCCGGACCCCCACGAGCAGTACTTC.

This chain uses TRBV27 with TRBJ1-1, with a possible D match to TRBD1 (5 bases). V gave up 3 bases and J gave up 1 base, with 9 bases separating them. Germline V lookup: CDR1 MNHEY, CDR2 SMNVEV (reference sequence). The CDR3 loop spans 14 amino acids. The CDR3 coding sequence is TGTGCCAGCAGTTTCTCACAGGCGAACACTGAAGCTTTCTTT. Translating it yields CASSFSQANTEAFF.

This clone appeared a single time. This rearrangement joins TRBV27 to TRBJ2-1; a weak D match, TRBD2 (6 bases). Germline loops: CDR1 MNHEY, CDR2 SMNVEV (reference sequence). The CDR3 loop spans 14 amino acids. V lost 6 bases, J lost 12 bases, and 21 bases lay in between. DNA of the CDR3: TGTGCCAGCAGCCCGGGACTCACCAGCTCCGGGCAGTTCTTC. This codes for CASSPGLTSSGQFF.

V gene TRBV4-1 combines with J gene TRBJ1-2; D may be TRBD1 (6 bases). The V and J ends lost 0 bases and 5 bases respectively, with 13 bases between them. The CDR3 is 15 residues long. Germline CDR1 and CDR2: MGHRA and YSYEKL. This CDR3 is CASSQDPGAWYGYTF. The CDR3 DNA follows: TGCGCCAGCAGCCAAGACCCGGGGGCATGGTATGGCTACACCTTC.

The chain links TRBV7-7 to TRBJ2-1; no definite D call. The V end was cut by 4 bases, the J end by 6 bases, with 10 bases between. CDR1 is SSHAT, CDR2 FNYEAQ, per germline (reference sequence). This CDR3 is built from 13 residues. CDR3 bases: TGTGCCAGCAGCTCGGCTGCTGGCAATGAGCAGTTCTTC. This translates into CASSSAAGNEQFF.

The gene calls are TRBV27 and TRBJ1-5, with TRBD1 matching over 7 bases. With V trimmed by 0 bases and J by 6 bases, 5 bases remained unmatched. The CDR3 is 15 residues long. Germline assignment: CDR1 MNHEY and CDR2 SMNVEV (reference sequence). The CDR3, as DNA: TGTGCCAGCAGTTTATCAGGGACAGTACTTCAGCCCCAGCATTTT. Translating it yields CASSLSGTVLQPQHF.